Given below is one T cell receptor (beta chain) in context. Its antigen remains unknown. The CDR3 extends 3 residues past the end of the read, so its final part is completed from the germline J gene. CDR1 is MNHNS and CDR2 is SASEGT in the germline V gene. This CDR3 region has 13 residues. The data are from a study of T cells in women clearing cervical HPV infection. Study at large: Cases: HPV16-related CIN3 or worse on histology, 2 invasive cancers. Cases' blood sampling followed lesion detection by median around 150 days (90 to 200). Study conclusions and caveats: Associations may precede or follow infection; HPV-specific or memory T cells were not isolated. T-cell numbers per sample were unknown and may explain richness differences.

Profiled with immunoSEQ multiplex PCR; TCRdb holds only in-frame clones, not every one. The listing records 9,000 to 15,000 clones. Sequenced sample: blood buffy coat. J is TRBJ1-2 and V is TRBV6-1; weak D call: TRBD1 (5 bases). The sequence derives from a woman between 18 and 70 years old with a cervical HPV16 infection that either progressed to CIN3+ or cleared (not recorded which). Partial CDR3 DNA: TGTGCCAGCAGTGCCCAGGGCTCCTACGAC. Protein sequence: CASSAQGSYD. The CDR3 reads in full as CASSAQGSYDYTF.